The next 9 T cell receptor beta chains were all read from a single sample in a study of CD8+ T cells in alopecia areata listed by TCRdb under 2018. The library was made by the immunoSEQ multiplex PCR assay. To provide template for TCR sequencing, every sample had RNA extracted and reverse transcribed into cDNA. The clones in this table, taken by TCRdb from immuneACCESS, are in-frame only. Not every clone is retained; where verified, under half of the shortfall comes from an unresolved V gene, and the cause of the rest is unknown. In this sample the table shows roughly 120,000 clones, and no singletons are among them. The ten largest clonotypes hold about 20% of the sample. The sequenced sample consisted of lesional skin. These receptors came from a C3H/HeJ mouse with alopecia areata. The MHC haplotype that this mouse strain carries is H2-k.

Worth noting for this clone: Gene names denote mouse genes. The read falls 4 residues short of the CDR3 end, and the missing part is taken from the germline J gene. This chain connects TRBV1 to TRBJ2-5, with a possible D match to TRBD2 (6 bases). Per the germline V gene, CDR1 is NSQYPW and CDR2 is LRSPGD (reference sequence). CDR3 size: 17 residues. Trimming removed 3 bases from V and 1 base from J, with 17 bases in between. The CDR3 region is CTCSAVLPRDYQDTQYF. The DNA read from the CDR3 is TGCACCTGCAGTGCCGTTCTCCCCCGGGACTACCAAGAC.

Details on this clone: Mouse gene names apply. The CDR3 end falls 4 residues outside the read, so it is completed with the germline J gene. The rearrangement uses TRBV16 and TRBJ1-1; tentative D call: TRBD1 (5 bases). V shed 0 bases and J shed 1 base, with 9 bases lying between them. Looked up from germline, CDR1 is SGHSA and CDR2 is FRNQAP. The CDR3 runs to 15 residues. CDR3 DNA, as far as it was read: TGTGCAAGCAGCTTAGATTGGGGGAGAAACACA. This codes for CASSLDWGRNT. The whole CDR3 protein reads CASSLDWGRNTEVFF.

This clone was seen ten or more times. Any gene name here is a mouse gene name. The sequenced fragment ends 4 residues before the CDR3 boundary, so the rest is inferred from the germline J gene. The J gene is TRBJ2-1, the V gene TRBV13-3, with TRBD2 identical over 9 bases. CDR1 and CDR2 from the germline V gene are NNHDY and SYVADS. The CDR3 has 16 amino acids. The ends lost 6 bases at V and 0 bases at J; junction bases unmatched: 7. The DNA read from the CDR3 is TGTGCCAGCACTCCTGACTGGGGGCATAACTATGCT. This sequence encodes CASTPDWGHNYA. The CDR3 reads in full as CASTPDWGHNYAEQFF.

This clone was seen more than once but under ten times. Gene names and germline match the mouse. From the germline J gene comes the end of the CDR3, since the read stops 4 residues before it. The rearrangement joins TRBV16 to TRBJ1-1; 8 bases agree with TRBD1. This CDR3 is 12 amino acids long. Germline V CDR1 and CDR2: SGHSA, FRNQAP. The CDR3 reads CASSSGTGEVFF. The sequenced CDR3 bases are TGTGCAAGCAGCTCCGGGACAGGA.

This clone was seen a few times. Gene names and germline refer to mouse. The CDR3 extends 4 residues past the end of the read, so its final part is completed from the germline J gene. The chain combines TRBV1 with TRBJ1-4; TRBD1 matches 7 bases. The trim removed 1 base at V and 0 bases at J, leaving 5 bases unmatched. Looked up from germline, CDR1 is NSQYPW and CDR2 is LRSPGD (reference sequence). The CDR3 extends over 17 amino acids. The CDR3 spells CTCSAVGQIISNERLFF. The covered CDR3 bases are TGCACCTGCAGTGCAGTGGGACAGATAATTTCCAACGAA.

On this clone: Gene and germline names: mouse. Coverage ceases 4 residues before the CDR3 finishes, and the germline J gene fills in the end. The genes are TRBV13-3 and TRBJ1-2; TRBD1 matches at 7 bases. Germline trimming cut 3 bases from V and 4 bases from J; bases unmatched to any gene: 6. The CDR3 is 14 residues long. CDR1 is NNHDY, CDR2 SYVADS, per germline. CDR3 loop: CASSGDRVGSDYTF. The CDR3 DNA, read in part, is TGTGCCAGCAGTGGAGACAGGGTTGGCTCC.

In regard to this clone: The genes and germline here are from mouse. The sequenced fragment ends 4 residues before the CDR3 boundary, so the rest is inferred from the germline J gene. The V call is TRBV13-2, the J call TRBJ2-7, with TRBD2 matching 8 bases. J lost 0 bases, V lost 2 bases, and 7 bases had no gene match. The V gene's germline CDR1 is NNHNN and CDR2 SYGAGS (reference sequence). This CDR3 has 16 amino acids. CDR3 region: CASGERLGTSSYEQYF. The DNA read from the CDR3 is TGTGCCAGCGGTGAGCGACTGGGGACGAGCTCCTAT.

This clone has a handful of counts. The listed genes are named as in mouse. The read ends 4 residues early relative to the CDR3; the germline J gene fills the gap. The chain joins TRBV1 to TRBJ2-5; no reliable D call. Germline values: CDR1 NSQYPW, CDR2 LRSPGD (reference sequence). The CDR3 has 14 residues. Trimming removed 0 bases from V and 3 bases from J, with 7 bases in between. Partial CDR3 DNA: TGCACCTGCAGTGCAGATTACAAACAAGAC. It yields the protein CTCSADYKQD. The complete CDR3 reads CTCSADYKQDTQYF.

Details on this clone: The genes and germline here are from mouse. The CDR3 is cut off 4 residues early in the read; its end comes from the germline J gene. The chain couples TRBV1 to TRBJ2-7; a possible D gene is TRBD1 (5 bases). The germline V gene has CDR1 NSQYPW and CDR2 LRSPGD (reference sequence). The CDR3 runs to 13 residues. Trimming removed 2 bases at V and 3 bases at J, with 8 bases between. CDR3 residues: CTCSATGFYEQYF. Incomplete CDR3 DNA: TGCACCTGCAGTGCAACAGGCTTCTAT.